These T cell receptor beta chains were read from a single sample in a study of early stage breast cancer tumors. Repertoires were generated with immunoSEQ multiplex PCR, while TCRdb's copy carries only in-frame clones and drops some. This sample carries some 41,000 clones, around 73% of them seen once, and the ten largest clones take about 7.8%. The source material was blood. The receptors were sampled from a person in their fifties with breast cancer. The CDR3 runs from the conserved cysteine through the conserved F or W. A D gene is named only where the DNA matches it firmly. Expanded clones are given a class, and other clones once, few, many or no size at all.

v_call	j_call	d_call	clone_size	cdr3_nt	cdr3_aa
TRBV5-4	TRBJ2-5	.	.	TGTGCCAGCAGCCGGGGGACCGGAGAGACCCAGTACTTC	CASSRGTGETQYF
TRBV7-3	TRBJ2-1	TRBD2	.	TGTGCCAGCAGCTTAGGGACTAACTCCTACAATGAGCAGTTCTTC	CASSLGTNSYNEQFF
TRBV19	TRBJ2-2	TRBD2	.	TGTGCCAGTAGTATAGGACTAGCGGGCGGGGAGCTGTTTTTT	CASSIGLAGGELFF
TRBV9	TRBJ2-7	.	.	TGTGCCAGCAGCCGTACCGCGACCCAAGAGGGGCAGTACTTC	CASSRTATQEGQYF
TRBV10-2	TRBJ2-2	TRBD2	.	TGCGCCAGCTCCAAGGGACTAGCATACACCGGGGAGCTGTTTTTT	CASSKGLAYTGELFF
TRBV11-2	TRBJ1-5	.	.	TGTGCCAGCAGCCCCACCCGGGGGGAGGGCAATCAGCCCCAGCATTTT	CASSPTRGEGNQPQHF
TRBV14	TRBJ2-3	.	.	TGTGCCAGCAGCCAAGGCCCCGCGGGCGGGACTAGCACAGATACGCAGTATTTT	CASSQGPAGGTSTDTQYF
TRBV4-1	TRBJ2-1	TRBD2	.	TGCGCCAGCAGCCAAGGACTAGCGGGAGACAATGAGCAGTTCTTC	CASSQGLAGDNEQFF
TRBV7-6	TRBJ2-7	TRBD2	.	TGTGCCAGCAGCTTAGTCGCTGCGGGAGTGGAGTACGAGCAGTACTTC	CASSLVAAGVEYEQYF
TRBV18	TRBJ1-5	.	.	TGTGCCAGCTCACCCAACCTACAGGGTGCTAGCAATCAGCCCCAGCATTTT	CASSPNLQGASNQPQHF
TRBV4-2	TRBJ1-1	.	few	TGTGCCAGCAGCCAAGATATCGCCGGGACAAGGAATGAAGCTTTCTTT	CASSQDIAGTRNEAFF
TRBV11-2	TRBJ1-2	.	.	TGTGCCAGCAGCTTAGGTCTCGCTAACTATGGCTACACCTTC	CASSLGLANYGYTF
TRBV19	TRBJ1-1	.	.	TGTGCCAGTAGAGAGGAATCGAACACTGAAGCTTTCTTT	CASREESNTEAFF
TRBV4-2	TRBJ2-3	.	.	TGTGCCAGCAGCCAAGAGGAACTACGCATAACGCAGTATTTT	CASSQEELRITQYF
TRBV6-5	TRBJ2-2	TRBD2	.	TGTGCCAGCAGTTCCGGGACTAGAGGCACCGGGGAGCTGTTTTTT	CASSSGTRGTGELFF
TRBV28	TRBJ2-5	TRBD1	.	TGTGCCAGCAGTGACAGGGGGGGAGGAGAGACCCAGTACTTC	CASSDRGGGETQYF
TRBV5-1	TRBJ2-2	TRBD1	few	TGCGCCAGCAGCTGGACAGGGAGCACCGGGGAGCTGTTTTTT	CASSWTGSTGELFF
TRBV6-5	TRBJ2-3	.	.	TGTGCCAGCAGCCGACGGGGTCTCACAGATACGCAGTATTTT	CASSRRGLTDTQYF
TRBV6-5	TRBJ2-7	.	.	TGTGCCAGCAGTCGGGACACCCACACCTACGAGCAGTACTTC	CASSRDTHTYEQYF
TRBV25-1	TRBJ2-3	TRBD1	.	TGTGCCAGCAGTGGGACAGGGAGCACAGATACGCAGTATTTT	CASSGTGSTDTQYF
TRBV4-3	TRBJ2-1	TRBD2	.	TGCGCCAGCAGCCAAGGGCTAGCGGACAATGAGCAGTTCTTC	CASSQGLADNEQFF
TRBV4-3	TRBJ2-3	.	.	TGCGCCAGCAGCCAAGCTCCCATTGGAGGGAGCACAGATACGCAGTATTTT	CASSQAPIGGSTDTQYF
TRBV6-1	TRBJ2-7	TRBD1	.	TGTGCCAGCACCACGGGACAGGGAAACAACGAGCAGTACTTC	CASTTGQGNNEQYF